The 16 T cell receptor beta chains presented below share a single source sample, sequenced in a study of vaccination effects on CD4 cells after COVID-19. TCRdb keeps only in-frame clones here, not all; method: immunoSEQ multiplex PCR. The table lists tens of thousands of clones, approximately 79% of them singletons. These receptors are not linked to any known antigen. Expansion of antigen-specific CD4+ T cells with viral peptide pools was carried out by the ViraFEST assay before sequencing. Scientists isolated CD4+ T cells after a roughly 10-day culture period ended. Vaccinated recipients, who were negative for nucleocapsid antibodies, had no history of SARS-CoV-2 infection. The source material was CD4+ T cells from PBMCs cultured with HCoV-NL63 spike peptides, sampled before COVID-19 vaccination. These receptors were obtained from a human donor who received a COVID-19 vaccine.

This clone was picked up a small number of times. CDR3 nucleotides: TGTGCCGCAAGAGGCCCCCTTAGCAATCAGCCCCAGCATTTT. Protein product: CAARGPLSNQPQHF. The chain is built from TRBV6-6 and TRBJ1-5, with D unresolved. The germline gives CDR1 MNHNY, CDR2 SVGAGI (reference sequence). Between the trimmed V and J ends, which lost 11 bases and 0 bases, there was a span of 14 bases. The length of the CDR3 is 14 residues.

The CDR3 sequence is CASSHDRGNQPQHF. The CDR3 bases are TGTGCCAGCAGTCACGACAGGGGGAATCAGCCCCAGCATTTT. V is TRBV6-5 and J is TRBJ1-5, with 9 bases fitting TRBD1. Trimming at V came to 5 bases and at J to 4 bases, leaving 3 bases not matched to a gene. CDR1 is MNHEY and CDR2 is SVGAGI in the germline V gene. The CDR3 covers 14 residues.

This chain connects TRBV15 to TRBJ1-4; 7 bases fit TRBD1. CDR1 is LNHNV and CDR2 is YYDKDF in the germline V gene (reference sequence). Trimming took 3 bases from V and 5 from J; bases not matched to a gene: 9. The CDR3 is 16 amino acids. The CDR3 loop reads CATSRLPGGENEKLFF. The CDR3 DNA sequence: TGTGCCACCAGCAGGTTACCAGGGGGGGAGAATGAAAAACTGTTTTTT.

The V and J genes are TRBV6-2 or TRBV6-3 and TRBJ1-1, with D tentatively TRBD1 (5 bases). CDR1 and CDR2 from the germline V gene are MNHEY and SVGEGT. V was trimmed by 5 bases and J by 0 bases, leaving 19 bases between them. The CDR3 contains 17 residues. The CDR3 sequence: CASSKPWDRPMNTEAFF. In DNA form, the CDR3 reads TGTGCCAGCAGTAAACCATGGGACCGCCCAATGAACACTGAAGCTTTCTTT.

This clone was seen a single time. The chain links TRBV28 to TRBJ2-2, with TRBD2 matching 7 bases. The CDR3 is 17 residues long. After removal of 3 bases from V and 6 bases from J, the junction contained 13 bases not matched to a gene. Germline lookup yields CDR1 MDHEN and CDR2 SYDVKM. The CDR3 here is CASSLRMGGLWPGELFF. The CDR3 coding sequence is TGTGCCAGCAGTTTGCGAATGGGAGGGTTGTGGCCCGGGGAGCTGTTTTTT.

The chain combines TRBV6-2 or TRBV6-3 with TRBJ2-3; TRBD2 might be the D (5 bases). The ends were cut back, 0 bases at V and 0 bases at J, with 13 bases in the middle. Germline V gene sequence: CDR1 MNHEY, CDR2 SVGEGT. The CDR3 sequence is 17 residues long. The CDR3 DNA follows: TGTGCCAGCAGTTACTCGCGGACTCCTGAGAGCACAGATACGCAGTATTTT. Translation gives CASSYSRTPESTDTQYF.

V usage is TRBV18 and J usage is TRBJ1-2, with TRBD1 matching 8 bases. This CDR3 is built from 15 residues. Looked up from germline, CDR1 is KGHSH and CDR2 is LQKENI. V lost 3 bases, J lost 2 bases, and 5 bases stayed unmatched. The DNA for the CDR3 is TGTGCCAGCTCACCTTTAGGACAGGGCAACTATGGCTACACCTTC. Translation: CASSPLGQGNYGYTF.

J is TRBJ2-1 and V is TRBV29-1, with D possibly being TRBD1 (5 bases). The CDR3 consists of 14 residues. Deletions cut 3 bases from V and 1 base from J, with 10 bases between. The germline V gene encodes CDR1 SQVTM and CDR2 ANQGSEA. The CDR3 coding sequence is TGCAGCGTTGACCAGGGTAATTCCTACAATGAGCAGTTCTTC. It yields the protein CSVDQGNSYNEQFF.

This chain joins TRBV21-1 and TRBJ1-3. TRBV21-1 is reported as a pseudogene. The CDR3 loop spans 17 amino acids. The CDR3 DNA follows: TGTGCCAGCAGCAAATCCGGGGGGGCTTACATATCGAACACCATATATTTT. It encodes CASSKSGGAYISNTIYF.

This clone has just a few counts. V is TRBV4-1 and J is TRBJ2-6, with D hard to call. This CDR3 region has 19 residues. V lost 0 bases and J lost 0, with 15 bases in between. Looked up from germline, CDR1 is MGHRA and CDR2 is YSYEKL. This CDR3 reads CASSQESYIQYSGANVLTF. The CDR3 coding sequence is TGCGCCAGCAGCCAAGAGTCCTACATACAGTACTCTGGGGCCAACGTCCTGACTTTC.

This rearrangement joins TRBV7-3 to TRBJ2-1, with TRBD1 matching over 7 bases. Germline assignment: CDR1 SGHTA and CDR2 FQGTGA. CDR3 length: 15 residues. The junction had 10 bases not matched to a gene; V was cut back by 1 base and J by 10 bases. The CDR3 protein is CASSLKGARSMEQFF. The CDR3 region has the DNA TGTGCCAGCAGCTTAAAGGGGGCCCGCAGTATGGAGCAGTTCTTC.

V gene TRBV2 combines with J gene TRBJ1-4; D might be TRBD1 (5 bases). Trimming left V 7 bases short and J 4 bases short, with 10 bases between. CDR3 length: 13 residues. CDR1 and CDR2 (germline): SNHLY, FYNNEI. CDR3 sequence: CASTRDHNEKLFF. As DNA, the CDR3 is TGTGCCAGCACCCGGGACCATAATGAAAAACTGTTTTTT.

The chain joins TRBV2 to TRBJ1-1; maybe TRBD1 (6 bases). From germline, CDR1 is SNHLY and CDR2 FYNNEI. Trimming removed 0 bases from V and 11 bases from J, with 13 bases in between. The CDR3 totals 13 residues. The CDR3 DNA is TGTGCCAGCAGTGAAGCGGTACAGGGTTCGGCTTTCTTT. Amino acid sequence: CASSEAVQGSAFF.

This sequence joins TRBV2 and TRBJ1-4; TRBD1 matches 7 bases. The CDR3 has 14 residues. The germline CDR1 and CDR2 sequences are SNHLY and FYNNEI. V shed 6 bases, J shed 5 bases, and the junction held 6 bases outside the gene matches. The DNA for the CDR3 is TGTGCCAGCAGCTCTGACAGGGTCAATGAAAAACTGTTTTTT. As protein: CASSSDRVNEKLFF. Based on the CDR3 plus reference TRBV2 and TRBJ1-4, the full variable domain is EPEVTQTPSHQVTQMGQEVILRCVPISNHLYFYWYRQILGQKVEFLVSFYNNEISEKSEIFDDQFSVERPDGSNFTLKIRSTKLEDSAMYFCASSSDRVNEKLFFGSGTQLSVL.

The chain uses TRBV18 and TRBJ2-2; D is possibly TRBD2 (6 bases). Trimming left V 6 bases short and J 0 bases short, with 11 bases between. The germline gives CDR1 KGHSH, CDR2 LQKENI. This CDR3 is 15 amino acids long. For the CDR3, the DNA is TGTGCCAGCTCGCGGGACCGTCCGAACACCGGGGAGCTGTTTTTT. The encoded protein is CASSRDRPNTGELFF. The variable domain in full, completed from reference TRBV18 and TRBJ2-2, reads NAGVMQNPRHLVRRRGQEARLRCSPMKGHSHVYWYRQLPEEGLKFMVYLQKENIIDESGMPKERFSAEFPKEGPSILRIQQVVRGDSAAYFCASSRDRPNTGELFFGEGSRLTVL.

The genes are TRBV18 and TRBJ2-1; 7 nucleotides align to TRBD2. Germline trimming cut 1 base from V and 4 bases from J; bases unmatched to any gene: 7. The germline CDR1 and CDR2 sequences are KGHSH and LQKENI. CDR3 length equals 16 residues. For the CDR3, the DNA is TGTGCCAGCTCACCACTACCCGGGGGGATATACAATGAGCAGTTCTTC. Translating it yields CASSPLPGGIYNEQFF. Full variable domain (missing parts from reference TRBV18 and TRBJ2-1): NAGVMQNPRHLVRRRGQEARLRCSPMKGHSHVYWYRQLPEEGLKFMVYLQKENIIDESGMPKERFSAEFPKEGPSILRIQQVVRGDSAAYFCASSPLPGGIYNEQFFGPGTRLTVL.